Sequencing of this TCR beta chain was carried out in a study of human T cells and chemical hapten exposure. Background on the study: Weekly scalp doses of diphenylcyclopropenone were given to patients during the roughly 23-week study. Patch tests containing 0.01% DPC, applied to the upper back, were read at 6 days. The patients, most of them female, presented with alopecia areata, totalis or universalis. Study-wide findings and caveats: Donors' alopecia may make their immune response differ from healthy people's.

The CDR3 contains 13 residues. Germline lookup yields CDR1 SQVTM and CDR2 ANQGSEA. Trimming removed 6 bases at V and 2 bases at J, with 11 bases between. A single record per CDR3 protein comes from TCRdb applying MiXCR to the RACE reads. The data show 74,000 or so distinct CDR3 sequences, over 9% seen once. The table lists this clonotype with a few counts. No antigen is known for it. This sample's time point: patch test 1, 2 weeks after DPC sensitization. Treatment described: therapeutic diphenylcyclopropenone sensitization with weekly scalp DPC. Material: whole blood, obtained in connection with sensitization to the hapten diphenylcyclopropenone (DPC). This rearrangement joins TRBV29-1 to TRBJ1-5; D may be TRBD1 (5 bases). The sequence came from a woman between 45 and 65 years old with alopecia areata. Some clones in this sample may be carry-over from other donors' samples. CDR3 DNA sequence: TGCAGCGTCCAGTTGGGGGGCAATCAGCCCCAGCATTTT. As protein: CSVQLGGNQPQHF. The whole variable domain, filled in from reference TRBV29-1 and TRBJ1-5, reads SAVISQKPSRDICQRGTSLTIQCQVDSQVTMMFWYRQQPGQSLTLIATANQGSEATYESGFVIDKFPISRPNLTFSTLTVSNMSPEDSSIYLCSVQLGGNQPQHFGDGTRLSIL.